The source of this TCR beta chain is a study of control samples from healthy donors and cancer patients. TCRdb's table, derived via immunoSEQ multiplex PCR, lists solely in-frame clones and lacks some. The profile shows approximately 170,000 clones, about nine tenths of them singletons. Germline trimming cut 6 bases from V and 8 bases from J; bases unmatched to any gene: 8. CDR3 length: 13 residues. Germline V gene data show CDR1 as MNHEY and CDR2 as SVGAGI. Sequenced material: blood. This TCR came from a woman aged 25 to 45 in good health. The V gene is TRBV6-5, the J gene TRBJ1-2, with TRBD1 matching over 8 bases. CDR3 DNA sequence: TGTGCCAGCAGGGGGACAGGAAGCAAAGGCTACACCTTC. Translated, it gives CASRGTGSKGYTF.